This TCR beta chain originates from a study of cytomegalovirus exposure and HLA in healthy donors. Only in-frame clones appear in the TCRdb table, and some are missing; sequencing was by immunoSEQ multiplex PCR. The sample has hundreds of thousands of clones; approximately 84% are singletons. V dropped 4 bases and J dropped 0 bases, with 12 bases sitting between them. This CDR3 is built from 15 residues. The germline V gene encodes CDR1 MNHEY and CDR2 SMNVEV (reference sequence). The V and J genes are TRBV27 and TRBJ1-1; D uncertain. Sequencing was done on a sample of PBMCs. The receptor was derived from a man aged 18 to 30 in good health and CMV-seropositive. CDR3 nucleotide sequence: TGTGCCAGCAGTTCGGGTGTGGGCATGAACACTGAAGCTTTCTTT. As protein: CASSSGVGMNTEAFF.